This is a list of T cell receptor beta chains from one sample in a study of T cells in Graves' hyperthyroidism and ophthalmopathy. TCRdb recomputed calls from the multiplex PCR reads with MiXCR, one row per CDR3 protein. The sample has about 360,000 distinct CDR3 sequences, over 10% seen once; the top ten hold 9.2%. The sample comprised blood. These receptors all stem from a woman between 18 and 29 years old with Graves' hyperthyroidism. Each CDR3 is given with its conserved first and last residue. Each record gives: clone size, V gene, J gene, D gene, CDR3 protein, CDR3 DNA. The D gene is left open where the match is weak. Some rows mark clone size as missing; the rest say once, few, many or name a class of expanded clone.

>many|TRBV12-3/TRBV12-4|TRBJ2-1|-
CASSLQWGNEQFF
TGTGCCAGCAGTTTACAGTGGGGCAATGAGCAGTTCTTC
>-|TRBV11-1|TRBJ1-3|-
CAGSLPRADSGNTIYF
TGTGCCGGCAGCCTACCCAGGGCGGACTCTGGAAACACCATATATTTT
>-|TRBV5-6|TRBJ2-7|-
CASSLAPDAAYEQYF
TGTGCCAGCAGCTTGGCCCCAGACGCGGCGTACGAGCAGTACTTC
>many|TRBV12-3/TRBV12-4|TRBJ2-1|-
CASTRGVYNEQFF
TGTGCCAGCACGAGAGGGGTTTACAATGAGCAGTTCTTC
>many|TRBV28|TRBJ1-4|-
CASGLATNEKLFF
TGTGCCAGCGGGCTCGCAACTAATGAAAAACTGTTTTTT
>-|TRBV24-1|TRBJ2-1|TRBD2
CATAGGPSYNEQFF
TGTGCCACCGCGGGGGGACCCTCCTACAATGAGCAGTTCTTC
>many|TRBV9|TRBJ1-3|-
CASSVVGSSGNTIYF
TGTGCCAGCAGCGTAGTGGGGAGCTCTGGAAACACCATATATTTT
>-|TRBV10-3|TRBJ1-1|-
CAISEAGGSLNTEAFF
TGTGCCATCAGTGAAGCCGGAGGGAGTCTGAACACTGAAGCTTTCTTT
>many|TRBV6-6|TRBJ2-7|-
CASSYGGPDEQYF
TGTGCCAGCAGTTACGGGGGGCCGGACGAGCAGTACTTC
>-|TRBV5-8|TRBJ1-3|-
CASSREGNTIYF
TGTGCCAGCAGCCGAGAGGGAAACACCATATATTTT
>many|TRBV28|TRBJ2-7|TRBD1
CASRNYRGRSSYEQYF
TGTGCCAGCAGGAATTACAGGGGACGAAGCTCCTACGAGCAGTACTTC
>many|TRBV6-1|TRBJ1-2|TRBD1
CASNLGQDNYGYTF
TGTGCCAGCAATTTGGGACAGGATAACTATGGCTACACCTTC
>few|TRBV7-8|TRBJ2-7|-
CASSLAVTVGWAYEQYF
TGTGCCAGCAGCTTAGCGGTGACAGTTGGCTGGGCCTACGAGCAGTACTTC
>many|TRBV28|TRBJ1-2|-
CASSLYPNGYTF
TGTGCCAGCAGTTTGTACCCGAATGGCTACACCTTC
>many|TRBV7-3|TRBJ2-3|-
CASSSQGTGNTQYF
TGTGCCAGCAGCTCCCAGGGTACCGGGAATACGCAGTATTTT